A single TCR beta chain is shown here with its context. Its cognate antigen is unknown. Clones were sequenced by immunoSEQ multiplex PCR, and TCRdb holds only the in-frame ones, with some missing. Here the sample spans about 2.3 million clones, 93% being singletons. The data originate from a study of shared clonotypes between healthy human individuals. Study outcomes and limitations: Larger richness was generally estimated for naive than memory subsets.

Germline assignment: CDR1 SGHRS and CDR2 YFSETQ. The CDR3 is 11 amino acids. Trimming took 6 bases from V and 6 from J, leaving 9 bases between them. The clonotype was recovered from a man aged 18 to 29 in good health. Some clones in this sample may be carry-over from other donors' samples. Source material: naive CD4+ T cells from PBMCs. Specified subset: CD45RA+ positively selected. The genes are TRBV5-1 and TRBJ2-5; D remains ambiguous. This chain's CDR3 is CASTVRQTQYF. The CDR3 DNA follows: TGCGCCAGCACCGTCCGCCAGACCCAGTACTTC.